Listed below are T cell receptor beta chains from one sample, sequenced in a study of shared clonotypes between healthy human individuals. Some clones are missing from TCRdb's copy, which holds only in-frame ones; the method was immunoSEQ multiplex PCR. The sample lists about 2.2 million clones; over 85% were seen once. Material: naive CD8+ T cells from PBMCs. The receptors were sampled from a man aged 18-30 years in good health. Some clones in this sample may be carry-over from other donors' samples. CDR3s include the opening cysteine and the closing phenylalanine or tryptophan. The D gene is left open where the match is weak. A row's size may be missing; if present it is once, few, many or a size class.

.	.	TRBV27	TRBJ1-6	TGTGCCAGCACTGAGCGTGGGGGTGAGCTCTCCTATAATTCACCCCTCCACTTT	CASTERGGELSYNSPLHF
.	.	TRBV11-2	TRBJ2-7	TGTGCCAGCAGCCCCCCATCCTCCGGCACCAGCTCCTACGAGCAGTACTTC	CASSPPSSGTSSYEQYF
.	.	TRBV7-9	TRBJ1-3	TGTGCCAGCAGCACCCCGAACCGTGGGGCAGAGGCTGGAAACACCATATATTTT	CASSTPNRGAEAGNTIYF
.	.	TRBV4-3	TRBJ2-1	TGCGCCAGCAGCTTACGCCGGCGACTGGGCTACAATGAGCAGTTCTTC	CASSLRRRLGYNEQFF
.	.	TRBV25-1	TRBJ1-5	TGTGCCAGCAGTAGTGGAGGGGGTATTCAGCCCCAGCATTTT	CASSSGGGIQPQHF
.	.	TRBV9	TRBJ2-5	TGTGCCAGCAGCGTAGGTCGGGGCGGGAAGACCCAGTACTTC	CASSVGRGGKTQYF
TRBD2	.	TRBV6-1	TRBJ2-7	TGTGCCAGCAGTGAGTCGGGGGGAGTAGGATACGAGCAGTACTTC	CASSESGGVGYEQYF
TRBD2	once	TRBV6-5	TRBJ2-7	TGTGCCAGCGCTAGCGGGGCCTTTAATGCCTACGAGCAGTACTTC	CASASGAFNAYEQYF
.	.	TRBV15	TRBJ2-1	TGTGCCACCAGCAGAGGGGGGGCACAGGAGCAGTTCTTC	CATSRGGAQEQFF
.	.	TRBV29-1	TRBJ1-1	TGCAGCGTTTTCGGGGTTAGAACTGAAGCTTTCTTT	CSVFGVRTEAFF
.	.	TRBV29-1	TRBJ1-2	TGCAGCGTTGAAGATCCAGGCAACCGCTATGGCTACACCTTC	CSVEDPGNRYGYTF
.	.	TRBV5-6	TRBJ1-5	TGTGCCAGCAGCTTGCGTGCATTTGGCAATCAGCCCCAGCATTTT	CASSLRAFGNQPQHF
.	.	TRBV29-1	TRBJ2-7	TGCAGCGTTGTAGAGTACGAGCAGTACTTC	CSVVEYEQYF
TRBD1	.	TRBV28	TRBJ1-2	TGTGCCAGCAGTTTATTTAGGCGGGACAGGAATAACTATGGCTACACCTTC	CASSLFRRDRNNYGYTF
.	.	TRBV19	TRBJ1-1	TGTGCCAGTAGTATTCTGGAGAACACTGAAGCTTTCTTT	CASSILENTEAFF
.	.	TRBV4-2	TRBJ1-2	TGTGCCAGCAGCCAAGGGCTACGACTTAACTATGGCTACACCTTC	CASSQGLRLNYGYTF
.	.	TRBV28	TRBJ2-1	TGTGCCAGCAGTCCGAACAGGGAGTCCTACAATGAGCAGTTCTTC	CASSPNRESYNEQFF
.	.	TRBV19	TRBJ2-1	TGTGCCAGTAGTATCGGACTTCTTTACAATGAGCAGTTCTTC	CASSIGLLYNEQFF
.	few	TRBV5-4	TRBJ1-1	TGTGCCAGCACCTGGTGGGAGGGAGGGTACACTGAAGCTTTCTTT	CASTWWEGGYTEAFF
.	.	TRBV6-4	TRBJ2-6	TGTGCCAGCGCTGACCCAGGGTCAGGGGCCAACGTCCTGACTTTC	CASADPGSGANVLTF
TRBD1	.	TRBV28	TRBJ2-3	TGTGCCAGCAGTCCCAAAGCGAGGCTTACAGGGGGGCAGTATTTT	CASSPKARLTGGQYF
.	.	TRBV7-8	TRBJ1-2	TGTGCCAGCCTTCAGGTCCGACCCTATGGCTACACCTTC	CASLQVRPYGYTF
.	.	TRBV11-2	TRBJ2-3	TGTGCCAGCAGCTTCAAACGGGACGACACAGATACGCAGTATTTT	CASSFKRDDTDTQYF
TRBD1	.	TRBV5-1	TRBJ2-3	TGCGCCAGCAGCCCACGACAGGGCGGGCAATCAGATACGCAGTATTTT	CASSPRQGGQSDTQYF
.	.	TRBV19	TRBJ1-5	TGTGCCACCCTCGCGTGGGCAGACCTTAGCAATCAGCCCCAGCATTTT	CATLAWADLSNQPQHF
.	.	TRBV11-1	TRBJ2-7	TGTGCCAGCAGCGCATTAAGGGACGGCAACTACGAGCAGTACTTC	CASSALRDGNYEQYF
.	.	TRBV30	TRBJ2-7	TGTGCCTGGAGCCAGACGGTACTTTGGGATTTCTACGAGCAGTACTTC	CAWSQTVLWDFYEQYF
TRBD2	.	TRBV5-4	TRBJ2-1	TGTGCCAGCAGCTTTAAGCGGGAGCTGTACAATGAGCAGTTCTTC	CASSFKRELYNEQFF
TRBD2	.	TRBV11-2	TRBJ2-1	TGTGCCAGCAGCTTATTAACTAGCGGGGGAAATGAGCAGTTCTTC	CASSLLTSGGNEQFF
TRBD1	.	TRBV7-9	TRBJ2-1	TGTGCCAGCAGCTTAGATTGGACAGGGGACAATGAGCAGTTCTTC	CASSLDWTGDNEQFF
TRBD2	once	TRBV19	TRBJ2-1	TGTGCCAGTAGCCCCGGGGGAGGGGTGTTCTTC	CASSPGGGVFF